Listed here are 3 T cell receptor beta chains from one sample, sequenced in a study of neoadjuvant nivolumab and ipilimumab in lung cancer. Libraries were prepared by immunoSEQ multiplex PCR; TCRdb keeps only in-frame clonotypes and omits some of them. The sample includes approximately 35,000 clones, more than 85% of them seen just once. The material was peripheral blood, obtained after neoadjuvant nivolumab, alone or with ipilimumab, at or shortly before surgery. The receptors shown here come from an adult with non-small cell lung cancer.

The chain uses TRBV5-1 and TRBJ1-1; TRBD1 matches at 8 bases. The CDR3 extends over 13 amino acids. In germline, CDR1 is SGHRS, CDR2 YFSETQ. The V segment lost 4 bases and the J segment 4 bases; nucleotides outside the gene matches: 3. The CDR3 nucleotides read TGCGCCAGCAGCCTGGACAGGGTCACTGAAGCTTTCTTT. This sequence encodes CASSLDRVTEAFF.

This sequence joins TRBV19 and TRBJ2-3; 12 nucleotides align to TRBD1. The CDR3 contains 15 residues. The V gene end was trimmed by 6 bases and the J gene end by 5 bases; junction bases not matched to a gene: 6. Germline CDR1 reads LNHDA; CDR2 reads SQIVND (reference sequence). CDR3 region: CASSAGQGAGDTQYF. The CDR3 region has the DNA TGTGCCAGTAGCGCGGGACAGGGGGCGGGAGATACGCAGTATTTT. The whole variable domain, remainder taken from reference TRBV19 and TRBJ2-3, is DGGITQSPKYLFRKEGQNVTLSCEQNLNHDAMYWYRQDPGQGLRLIYYSQIVNDFQKGDIAEGYSVSREKKESFPLTVTSAQKNPTAFYLCASSAGQGAGDTQYFGPGTRLTVL.

Here the CDR3 DNA reads TGTGCCACTACTAGCGGGAGTGGGGCCTACGAGCAGTACTTC. Its translation is CATTSGSGAYEQYF. The rearrangement links TRBV10-3 to TRBJ2-7; TRBD2 matches 11 bases. J gave up 2 bases and V 10 bases, and 7 bases lay outside the gene matches. The CDR3 length is 14 residues. The germline gives CDR1 ENHRY, CDR2 SYGVKD.